Presented here are 14 T cell receptor beta chains from one specimen sequenced in a study of T cell changes during pregnancy in multiple sclerosis. TCRdb's copy holds only in-frame clones and misses some; the assay was immunoSEQ multiplex PCR. The sample lists under 75,000 clones, about 90% occurring once. Specimen: peripheral blood, collected in the third trimester of pregnancy. These receptors all stem from a female donor in good health, enrolled as a control in a pregnancy study.

The chain has TRBV6-5 and TRBJ2-6; D ambiguous. The germline V and J ends were trimmed by 10 bases and 0 bases, with 7 bases remaining between them. The CDR3 totals 13 residues. CDR1 and CDR2 from the germline V gene are MNHEY and SVGAGI. CDR3 loop: CATLFSGANVLTF. CDR3 bases: TGTGCCACCCTTTTCTCTGGGGCCAACGTCCTGACTTTC.

The V gene is TRBV11-2, the J gene TRBJ2-6; 7 positions match TRBD2. CDR3 length: 20 residues. Germline values: CDR1 SGHAT, CDR2 FQNNGV. V shed 0 bases and J 0 bases; nucleotides not matched to a gene: 11. The CDR3 DNA follows: TGTGCCAGCAGCTTAGATTGGTGGGGGGGGGTCCTCTCTGGGGCCAACGTCCTGACTTTC. This translates into CASSLDWWGGVLSGANVLTF. The full variable domain, completed using reference TRBV11-2 and TRBJ2-6, is EAGVAQSPRYKIIEKRQSVAFWCNPISGHATLYWYQQILGQGPKLLIQFQNNGVVDDSQLPKDRFSAERLKGVDSTLKIQPAKLEDSAVYLCASSLDWWGGVLSGANVLTFGAGSRLTVL.

Of note for this clone: A junction boundary mismatches the germline segment, possibly from a read error. V usage is TRBV11-1 and J usage is TRBJ2-1, with 14 bases aligning to TRBD2. Germline CDR1 reads SGHAT; CDR2 reads FQDESV (reference sequence). The CDR3 extends over 17 amino acids. As DNA, the CDR3 is TGTGCCAGCAGCTTCTCTCCTGGACTAGCGGGAGGTGGCGGAGGGATCTTC. Translation gives CASSFSPGLAGGGGGIF.

The chain employs TRBV5-4 and TRBJ2-1; 8 nucleotides align to TRBD2. Germline-derived CDR1 and CDR2 are SGHNT and YYREEE (reference sequence). The V and J ends lost 2 bases and 0 bases, in that order; junction bases with no gene match: 7. The CDR3 length is 17 residues. The CDR3 nucleotides are TGTGCCAGCAGCTTTGGCGGGGGGCCGGTCTCCTACAATGAGCAGTTCTTC. Amino acids: CASSFGGGPVSYNEQFF.

The chain has TRBV29-1 and TRBJ1-1, with D uncertain. The germline V gene encodes CDR1 SQVTM and CDR2 ANQGSEA. This CDR3 region has 13 residues. Deletions cut 7 bases from V and 0 bases from J, with 12 bases between. Here the CDR3 DNA reads TGCAGCGCGAGGGCAGCCATGAACACTGAAGCTTTCTTT. Translation gives CSARAAMNTEAFF.

The chain links TRBV4-1 to TRBJ2-7, with 7 bases aligning to TRBD1. Trimming took 4 bases from V and 2 from J; bases not matched to a gene: 5. The CDR3 loop spans 14 amino acids. The germline CDR1 and CDR2 sequences are MGHRA and YSYEKL. In DNA form, the CDR3 reads TGCGCCAGCAGCCCCGGGACAGTCACCTACGAGCAGTACTTC. It translates to CASSPGTVTYEQYF.

The rearrangement links TRBV5-1 to TRBJ1-1; D not certain. Germline V gene lookup returns CDR1 SGHRS and CDR2 YFSETQ. V gave up 6 bases and J gave up 1 base, with 16 bases separating them. This CDR3 has 15 amino acids. The CDR3 nucleotides read TGCGCCAGCACTCTTGGGGAGGTGACGAACACTGAAGCTTTCTTT. It is translated as CASTLGEVTNTEAFF. Looking up the rest from reference TRBV5-1 and TRBJ1-1 gives the full variable domain: KAGVTQTPRYLIKTRGQQVTLSCSPISGHRSVSWYQQTPGQGLQFLFEYFSETQRNKGNFPGRFSGRQFSNSRSEMNVSTLELGDSALYLCASTLGEVTNTEAFFGQGTRLTVV.

The CDR3 DNA is TGTGCCAGCAGCCGGGAGGGGCACCAAAATGAAAAACTGTTTTTT. Its protein is CASSREGHQNEKLFF. This chain links TRBV7-8 with TRBJ1-4; D perhaps matches TRBD1 (5 bases). Trimming left V 5 bases short and J 5 bases short, with 15 bases between. This CDR3 contains 15 residues. The germline CDR1 and CDR2 sequences are SGHVS and FQNEAQ.

The chain combines TRBV7-2 with TRBJ1-1; the D is unclear. V lost 2 bases, J lost 1 base, and 5 bases lay in between. Per the germline V gene, CDR1 is SGHTA and CDR2 is FQGNSA. The CDR3 is 13 amino acids. The CDR3 DNA reads TGTGCCAGCAGCTTACACGGGAACACTGAAGCTTTCTTT. Translation: CASSLHGNTEAFF.

The chain couples TRBV19 to TRBJ1-2, with D maybe TRBD1 (5 bases). The CDR3 consists of 14 residues. Germline V lookup: CDR1 LNHDA, CDR2 SQIVND (reference sequence). Trimming cost V 10 bases and J 5 bases, with 20 bases left between them. CDR3 protein: CAISYRGRDYGYTF. The DNA of the CDR3 is TGTGCCATCTCGTATAGGGGAAGGGATTATGGCTACACCTTC.

The chain employs TRBV28 and TRBJ2-1; 7 bases are a match to TRBD2. J gave up 0 bases and V 0 bases, and 2 bases lay outside the gene matches. The CDR3 has 16 residues. The germline V gene has CDR1 MDHEN and CDR2 SYDVKM. The CDR3 loop is CASSLWTGGSYNEQFF. Here the CDR3 DNA reads TGTGCCAGCAGTTTATGGACGGGAGGCTCCTACAATGAGCAGTTCTTC.

The chain carries TRBV2 and TRBJ1-1, with TRBD1 matching 9 bases. The CDR3 consists of 15 residues. CDR1 and CDR2 (germline): SNHLY, FYNNEI. Losses at the gene ends were 6 bases for V and 4 bases for J; bases not matched to a gene: 9. The CDR3 DNA reads TGTGCCAGCAGGCCCGGGACAGGGATTGTCACTGAAGCTTTCTTT. Its protein is CASRPGTGIVTEAFF.

V is TRBV28 and J is TRBJ2-1, with 10 bases lining up with TRBD2. The CDR3 extends over 15 amino acids. Germline CDR1 MDHEN, CDR2 SYDVKM. V gave up 8 bases and J gave up 9 bases; unmatched junction bases: 13. CDR3 protein: CASGTSAPEGTEQFF. The CDR3 coding sequence is TGTGCCAGCGGGACTAGCGCACCAGAGGGCACTGAGCAGTTCTTC.

The V call is TRBV5-6, the J call TRBJ2-7; a possible D gene is TRBD1 (5 bases). The CDR3 spans 13 residues. Germline CDR1 reads SGHDT; CDR2 reads YYEEEE. Trimming cost V 6 bases and J 2 bases, with 12 bases left between them. This CDR3 reads CASNKDIAYEQYF. The CDR3 DNA follows: TGTGCCAGCAACAAGGACATTGCCTACGAGCAGTACTTC.